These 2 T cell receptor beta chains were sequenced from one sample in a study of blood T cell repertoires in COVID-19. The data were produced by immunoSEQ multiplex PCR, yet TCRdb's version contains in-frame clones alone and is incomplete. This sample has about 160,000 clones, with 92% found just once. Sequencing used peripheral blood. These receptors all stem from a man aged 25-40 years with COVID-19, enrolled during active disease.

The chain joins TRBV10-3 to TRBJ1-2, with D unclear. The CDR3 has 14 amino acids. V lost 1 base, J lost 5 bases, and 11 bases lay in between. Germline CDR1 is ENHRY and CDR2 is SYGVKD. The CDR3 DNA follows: TGTGCCATCAGTGAGTTGGCAGAAGTGTATGGCTACACCTTC. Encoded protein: CAISELAEVYGYTF.

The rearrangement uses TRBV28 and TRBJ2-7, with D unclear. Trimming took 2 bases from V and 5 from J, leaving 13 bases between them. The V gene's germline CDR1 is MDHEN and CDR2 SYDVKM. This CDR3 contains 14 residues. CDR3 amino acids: CASSLLEPDNEQYF. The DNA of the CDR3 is TGTGCCAGCAGTTTACTCGAACCCGACAACGAGCAGTACTTC. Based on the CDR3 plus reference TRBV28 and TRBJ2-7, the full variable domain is DVKVTQSSRYLVKRTGEKVFLECVQDMDHENMFWYRQDPGLGLRLIYFSYDVKMKEKGDIPEGYSVSREKKERFSLILESASTNQTSMYLCASSLLEPDNEQYFGPGTRLTVT.